Listed here are 29 T cell receptor beta chains from one sample, sequenced in a study of PD-L1 blockade in urothelial cancer. This table comes from immunoSEQ multiplex PCR, and its TCRdb copy is limited to in-frame clones, with some not included. The sample has roughly 87,000 clones, around 90% seen once; the top ten hold about 1%. Time point described: pretreatment peripheral blood. Sequenced here: PBMCs, sampled around atezolizumab (anti-PD-L1) treatment. These TCRs come from a woman older than 75 with urothelial cancer.

This clone was observed a single time. This sequence joins TRBV7-9 and TRBJ2-7; D not certain. Germline CDR1 reads SEHNR; CDR2 reads FQNEAQ (reference sequence). V was clipped by 5 bases and J by 2 bases, with 7 bases between them. The CDR3 contains 12 residues. CDR3 nucleotides: TGTGCCAGCAGCCAGATACCCTACGAGCAGTACTTC. Translation: CASSQIPYEQYF.

The rearrangement links TRBV5-5 to TRBJ1-3; D unclear. This CDR3 contains 15 residues. V was pared by 4 bases and J by 1 base, with 12 bases between. Germline values: CDR1 SGHKS, CDR2 YYEKEE (reference sequence). This CDR3 is CASSLRETSGNTIYF. DNA for the CDR3: TGTGCCAGCAGCCTGAGGGAGACTTCTGGAAACACCATATATTTT.

This chain links TRBV5-1 with TRBJ2-1, with 12 bases fitting TRBD2. The length of the CDR3 is 16 residues. Germline V gene lookup returns CDR1 SGHRS and CDR2 YFSETQ. V lost 4 bases and J lost 5; bases outside the gene matches: 7. In nucleotides, the CDR3 is TGCGCCAGCAGCCCACCAGGACTAGCGGGGAACAATGAGCAGTTCTTC. Translated, it gives CASSPPGLAGNNEQFF.

The chain couples TRBV6-1 to TRBJ2-7; D may be TRBD2 (6 bases). V was trimmed by 6 bases and J by 4 bases, leaving 7 bases between them. Germline CDR1 and CDR2: MNHNS and SASEGT. The CDR3 contains 11 residues. CDR3 in amino acids: CASRGTYEQYF. The CDR3 DNA is TGTGCCAGCAGGGGGACTTACGAGCAGTACTTC.

In DNA, the CDR3 is TGTGCCTGGAGTGTACAGGGGAATCAGCCCCAGCATTTT. Its translation: CAWSVQGNQPQHF. The genes are TRBV30 and TRBJ1-5; 7 nucleotides align to TRBD1. V trimming: 0 bases; J trimming: 4 bases; junction bases outside the gene matches: 0. The CDR3 contains 13 residues. The germline V gene has CDR1 GTSNPN and CDR2 SVGIG (reference sequence).

V gene TRBV4-2 combines with J gene TRBJ1-1; 7 bases align to TRBD1. Germline V gives CDR1 LGHNA, CDR2 YNFKEQ. This CDR3 is 16 amino acids long. After removal of 5 bases from V and 0 bases from J, the junction contained 9 bases not matched to a gene. The CDR3 reads CASSFDRDLVNTEAFF. CDR3 nucleotide sequence: TGTGCCAGCAGCTTCGACAGGGACTTGGTGAACACTGAAGCTTTCTTT.

About this clone itself: An end of the junction differs from the germline gene, which may be a read error. V and J are TRBV4-1 and TRBJ2-7; TRBD2 aligns across 10 bases. Germline V CDR1 and CDR2: MGHRA, YSYEKL. The length of the CDR3 is 15 residues. The CDR3 spells CASSQVDAGLAERNF. The CDR3 DNA follows: TGCGCCAGCAGCCAAGTCGATGCTGGACTAGCGGAGAGGAACTTC.

This rearrangement joins TRBV6-6 to TRBJ2-1, with TRBD2 identical over 8 bases. J gave up 4 bases and V 8 bases, and 1 base lay outside the gene matches. Germline loops: CDR1 MNHNY, CDR2 SVGAGI (reference sequence). This CDR3 contains 12 residues. This CDR3 is CASGGRYNEQFF. DNA of the CDR3: TGTGCCAGCGGCGGGAGGTACAATGAGCAGTTCTTC.

The CDR3: CASSLENNYEQYF. The DNA of the CDR3 is TGTGCCAGCAGCTTAGAAAACAACTACGAGCAGTACTTC. V usage is TRBV7-2 and J usage is TRBJ2-7; D call uncertain. This CDR3 has 13 amino acids. Germline CDR1 and CDR2: SGHTA and FQGNSA. V was cut by 1 base and J by 3 bases, with 7 bases left in between.

The chain joins TRBV9 to TRBJ1-2; 7 nucleotides align to TRBD1. V was pared by 3 bases and J by 4 bases, with 9 bases of the junction left unmatched. Germline loops: CDR1 SGDLS, CDR2 YYNGEE. The CDR3 has 15 residues. The DNA for the CDR3 is TGTGCCAGCAGCGCCTCCCGGACAGGATTCTATGGCTACACCTTC. Translating it yields CASSASRTGFYGYTF.

The table lists this clone with a count of one. V gene TRBV18 combines with J gene TRBJ2-2; 7 nucleotides line up with TRBD1. Trimming removed 1 base from V and 4 bases from J; junction bases left unmatched: 6. Germline-derived CDR1 and CDR2 are KGHSH and LQKENI. This CDR3 has 16 amino acids. The CDR3 is CASSPRGGDFTGELFF. Here the CDR3 DNA reads TGTGCCAGCTCACCACGAGGGGGCGATTTCACCGGGGAGCTGTTTTTT.

The chain links TRBV7-9 to TRBJ1-2, with unresolved D. V was pared by 5 bases and J by 1 base, with 5 bases between. Germline V gives CDR1 SEHNR, CDR2 FQNEAQ (reference sequence). The CDR3 is 12 residues long. Here the CDR3 reads CASSPYNYGYTF. Written as DNA, the CDR3 is TGTGCCAGCAGCCCCTATAACTATGGCTACACCTTC.

This chain joins TRBV5-4 and TRBJ1-2; 7 bases are a match to TRBD1. The CDR3 runs to 15 residues. Germline-derived CDR1 and CDR2 are SGHNT and YYREEE (reference sequence). The J segment lost 7 bases and the V segment lost 4 bases, leaving 13 bases of the junction unmatched. The CDR3 is CASSQAVEGAGGYTF. DNA of the CDR3: TGTGCCAGCAGCCAAGCCGTAGAGGGGGCGGGTGGCTACACCTTC.

This chain joins TRBV6-1 and TRBJ2-2; TRBD2 is a possible D gene (6 bases). Deletions cut 1 base from V and 4 bases from J, with 13 bases between. CDR1 is MNHNS, CDR2 SASEGT, per germline. This CDR3 region has 16 residues. The CDR3 is CASSEVPPGGTGELFF. In DNA, the CDR3 is TGTGCCAGCAGTGAAGTTCCCCCCGGGGGCACCGGGGAGCTGTTTTTT.

The chain uses TRBV30 and TRBJ2-2, with 7 bases identical to TRBD2. Germline V gives CDR1 GTSNPN, CDR2 SVGIG (reference sequence). V lost 3 bases to trimming and J lost 4 bases; unmatched junction nucleotides: 11. This CDR3 spans 16 amino acids. The CDR3 DNA sequence: TGTGCCTGGAGAGGGGAGGGCAGCCTTCCCACCGGGGAGCTGTTTTTT. This gives the protein CAWRGEGSLPTGELFF.

The CDR3 sequence is CASRKQVSSYNEQFF. CDR3 DNA: TGTGCCAGCAGAAAACAGGTTAGCTCCTACAATGAGCAGTTCTTC. The V call is TRBV6-5, the J call TRBJ2-1; a weak D match, TRBD1 (5 bases). In germline, CDR1 is MNHEY, CDR2 SVGAGI. This CDR3 is built from 15 residues. V lost 6 bases and J 0 bases, leaving 12 bases between the germline ends.

The rearrangement uses TRBV5-1 and TRBJ2-7, with D unclear. V was trimmed by 4 bases and J by 3 bases, leaving 20 bases between them. The CDR3 has 16 amino acids. Germline CDR1 SGHRS, CDR2 YFSETQ. The CDR3 is CASSLTNTRVDYEQYF. The CDR3 DNA reads TGCGCCAGCAGCCTAACCAACACCCGGGTCGACTACGAGCAGTACTTC.

Regarding this clone: Other DNA sequences in this sample translate to the same CDR3. The chain recombines TRBV28 with TRBJ1-2, with TRBD1 as a possible D gene (5 bases). The V gene's germline CDR1 is MDHEN and CDR2 SYDVKM. The CDR3 totals 13 residues. V was trimmed by 2 bases and J by 4 bases, leaving 8 bases between them. The CDR3: CASSLQGLYGYTF. The CDR3 coding sequence is TGTGCCAGCAGTTTACAGGGTCTCTATGGCTACACCTTC.

V gene TRBV11-3 combines with J gene TRBJ2-1; TRBD2 matches 8 bases. CDR1 is SGHNT and CDR2 is YENEEA in the germline V gene. The CDR3 has 15 amino acids. After removal of 0 bases from V and 2 bases from J, the junction contained 0 bases not matched to a gene. This chain's CDR3 is CASSLETSAYNEQFF. The CDR3 nucleotides read TGTGCCAGCAGCTTAGAGACTAGCGCCTACAATGAGCAGTTCTTC.

This chain connects TRBV2 to TRBJ1-1; 9 nucleotides match TRBD1. V was clipped by 3 bases and J by 0 bases; unmatched bases: 2. This CDR3 contains 15 residues. CDR1 is SNHLY and CDR2 is FYNNEI in the germline V gene. CDR3 in DNA: TGTGCCAGCAGTGAGAGGACAGGGGTGAACACTGAAGCTTTCTTT. Translating it yields CASSERTGVNTEAFF.

The V call is TRBV4-2, the J call TRBJ1-5; a weak D match, TRBD1 (6 bases). Looked up from germline, CDR1 is LGHNA and CDR2 is YNFKEQ. V was trimmed by 0 bases and J by 0 bases, leaving 9 bases between them. This CDR3 is 16 amino acids long. CDR3 sequence reads: CASSQDGGASNQPQHF. The CDR3 bases are TGTGCCAGCAGCCAAGATGGGGGGGCTAGCAATCAGCCCCAGCATTTT.

This sequence joins TRBV28 and TRBJ1-5, with D maybe TRBD1 (5 bases). This CDR3 has 16 residues. Deletions cut 5 bases from V and 0 bases from J, with 14 bases between. CDR1 is MDHEN, CDR2 SYDVKM, per germline. CDR3 protein: CASSISGRDSNQPQHF. The CDR3 nucleotides are TGTGCCAGCAGTATTTCAGGGCGGGATAGCAATCAGCCCCAGCATTTT.

This chain joins TRBV11-2 and TRBJ2-2; no definite D call. The V end lost 1 base, the J end lost 3 bases, and 6 bases lay between the germline ends. The CDR3 spans 14 residues. From germline, CDR1 is SGHAT and CDR2 FQNNGV. CDR3 sequence (DNA): TGTGCCAGCAGCTTAGCGGTGTACACCGGGGAGCTGTTTTTT. Protein product: CASSLAVYTGELFF.

This chain joins TRBV4-1 and TRBJ2-4; tentative D call: TRBD1 (5 bases). In germline, CDR1 is MGHRA, CDR2 YSYEKL. The CDR3 length is 12 residues. V was trimmed by 5 bases and J by 8 bases, leaving 10 bases between them. This CDR3 reads CASSRGRDIQYF. The CDR3 DNA reads TGCGCCAGCAGCAGGGGCCGGGACATTCAGTACTTC.

The rearrangement links TRBV5-1 to TRBJ2-3, with 8 nucleotides matching TRBD2. With 3 bases clipped from V and 5 bases from J, the junction kept 8 bases outside the gene matches. The CDR3 length is 15 residues. Germline loops: CDR1 SGHRS, CDR2 YFSETQ. The CDR3 spells CASSWGLVGRDTQYF. For the CDR3, the DNA is TGCGCCAGCAGCTGGGGACTAGTCGGGAGAGATACGCAGTATTTT.

V is TRBV9 and J is TRBJ2-1, with a possible D match to TRBD2 (6 bases). CDR1 is SGDLS, CDR2 YYNGEE, per germline. The length of the CDR3 is 16 residues. V was shortened by 4 bases and J by 0 bases, with 14 bases between the two germline ends. The CDR3 sequence: CASSTRLETSYNEQFF. CDR3 DNA: TGTGCCAGCAGCACCAGACTAGAAACCTCCTACAATGAGCAGTTCTTC.

Only one count was recorded for this clone. The chain joins TRBV7-3 to TRBJ2-1; 10 nucleotides align to TRBD2. Per germline, CDR1 SGHTA and CDR2 FQGTGA. This CDR3 has 15 amino acids. Unmatched junction bases numbered 8, after V lost 5 bases and J lost 7 bases. The CDR3 region is CASSLSSGRRNEQFF. CDR3 sequence (DNA): TGTGCCAGCAGCCTCTCTAGCGGGAGAAGGAATGAGCAGTTCTTC.

The CDR3 bases are TGCGCCAGCAGCGACGTACTCAGGGGCACTGAAGCTTTCTTT. This translates into CASSDVLRGTEAFF. This sequence joins TRBV5-1 and TRBJ1-1; possibly TRBD1 for D (6 bases). The V and J ends lost 4 bases and 4 bases respectively, with 14 bases between them. The CDR3 has 14 residues. Germline assignment: CDR1 SGHRS and CDR2 YFSETQ.

The rearrangement links TRBV7-3 to TRBJ2-1; the match to TRBD2 covers 14 bases. This CDR3 region has 16 residues. V trimming: 4 bases; J trimming: 9 bases; junction bases outside the gene matches: 8. CDR1 and CDR2 from the germline V gene are SGHTA and FQGTGA. CDR3 amino acids: CASSSSGTSGSGEQFF. The DNA for the CDR3 is TGTGCCAGCAGCTCTTCCGGGACTAGCGGGAGTGGTGAGCAGTTCTTC. Together with reference TRBV7-3 and TRBJ2-1, the CDR3 gives the full variable domain: GAGVSQTPSNKVTEKGKYVELRCDPISGHTALYWYRQSLGQGPEFLIYFQGTGAADDSGLPNDRFFAVRPEGSVSTLKIQRTERGDSAVYLCASSSSGTSGSGEQFFGPGTRLTVL.